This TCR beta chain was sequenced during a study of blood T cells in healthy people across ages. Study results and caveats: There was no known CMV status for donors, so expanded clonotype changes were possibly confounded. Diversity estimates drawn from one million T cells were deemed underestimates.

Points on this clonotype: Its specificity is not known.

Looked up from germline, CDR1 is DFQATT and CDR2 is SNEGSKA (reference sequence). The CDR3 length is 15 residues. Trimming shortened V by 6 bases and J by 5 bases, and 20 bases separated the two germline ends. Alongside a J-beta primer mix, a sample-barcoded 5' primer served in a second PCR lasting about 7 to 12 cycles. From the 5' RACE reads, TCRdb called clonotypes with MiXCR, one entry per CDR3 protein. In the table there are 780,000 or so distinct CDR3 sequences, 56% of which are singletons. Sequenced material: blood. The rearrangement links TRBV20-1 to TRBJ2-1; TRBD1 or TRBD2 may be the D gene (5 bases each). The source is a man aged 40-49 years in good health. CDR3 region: CSALRDGILHNEQFF. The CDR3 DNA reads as TGCAGTGCCCTCCGGGACGGAATTTTGCACAATGAGCAGTTCTTC.